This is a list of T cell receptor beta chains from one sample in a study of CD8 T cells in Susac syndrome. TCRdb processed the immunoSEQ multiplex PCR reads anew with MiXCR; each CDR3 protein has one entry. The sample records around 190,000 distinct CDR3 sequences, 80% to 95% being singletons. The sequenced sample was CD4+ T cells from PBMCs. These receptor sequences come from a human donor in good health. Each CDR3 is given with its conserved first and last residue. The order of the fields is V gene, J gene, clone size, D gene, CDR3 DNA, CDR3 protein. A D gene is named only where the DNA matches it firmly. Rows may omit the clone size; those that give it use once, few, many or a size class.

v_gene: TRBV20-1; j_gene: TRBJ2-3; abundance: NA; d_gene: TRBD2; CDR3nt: TGCAGTGCTAGGCCTACTAGCGGGGGGGCGTATACGCAGTATTTT; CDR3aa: CSARPTSGGAYTQYF
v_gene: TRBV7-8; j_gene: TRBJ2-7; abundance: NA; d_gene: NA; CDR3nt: TGTGCCAGCAGCCCGGGTACCGACGAGCAGTACTTC; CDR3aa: CASSPGTDEQYF
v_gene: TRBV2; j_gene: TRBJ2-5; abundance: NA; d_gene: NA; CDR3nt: TGTGCCAGCAGCGCGGGAAGACGCCAAGAGACCCAGTACTTC; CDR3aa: CASSAGRRQETQYF
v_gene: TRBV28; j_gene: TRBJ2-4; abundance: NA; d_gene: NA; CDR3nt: TGTGCCAGCAGTTTGCGACTTACGCTAGCCAAAAACATTCAGTACTTC; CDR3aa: CASSLRLTLAKNIQYF
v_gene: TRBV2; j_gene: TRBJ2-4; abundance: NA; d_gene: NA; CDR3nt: TGTGCCAGCAGTGTGATAGGGTGGAGGGCCAAAAACATTCAGTACTTC; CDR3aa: CASSVIGWRAKNIQYF
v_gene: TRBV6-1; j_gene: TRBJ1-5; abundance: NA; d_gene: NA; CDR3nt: TGTGCCAGCACCCCGCATCCAGGGAATCAGCCCCAGCATTTT; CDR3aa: CASTPHPGNQPQHF
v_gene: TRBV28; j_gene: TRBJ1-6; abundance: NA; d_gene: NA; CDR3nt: TGTGCCAGCAGTTATTCATCCGGAAGCTCCTATAATTCACCCCTCCACTTT; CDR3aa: CASSYSSGSSYNSPLHF
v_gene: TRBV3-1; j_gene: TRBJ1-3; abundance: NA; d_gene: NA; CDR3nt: TGTGCCAGCAGCCAAGAGGGGCTGACGAGAAACACCATATATTTT; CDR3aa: CASSQEGLTRNTIYF
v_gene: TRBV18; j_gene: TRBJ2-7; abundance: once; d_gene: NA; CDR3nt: TGTGCCAGCTCCAGCCAGGGGAGATACGAGCAGTACTTC; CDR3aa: CASSSQGRYEQYF
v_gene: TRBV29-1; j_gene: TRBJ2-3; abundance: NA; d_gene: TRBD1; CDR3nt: TGCAGCGTCGGGGACAGGGCGGCAGATACGCAGTATTTT; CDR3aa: CSVGDRAADTQYF
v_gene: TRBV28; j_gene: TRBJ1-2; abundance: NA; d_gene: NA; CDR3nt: TGTGCCACCAAGACCCCAGGCGGCTACACCTTC; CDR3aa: CATKTPGGYTF
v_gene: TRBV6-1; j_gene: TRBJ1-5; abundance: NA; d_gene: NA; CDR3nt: TGTGCCAGCAGCGGTGTCCAGCCCCAGCATTTT; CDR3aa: CASSGVQPQHF
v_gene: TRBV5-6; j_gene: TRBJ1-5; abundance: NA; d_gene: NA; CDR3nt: TGTGCCAGCAGCTTGGGAAAAGGTCCACGGAATCAGCCCCAGCATTTT; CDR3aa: CASSLGKGPRNQPQHF
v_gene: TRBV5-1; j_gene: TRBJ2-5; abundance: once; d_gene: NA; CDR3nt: TGCGCCAGCAGCGATCAATGGGCCGGAGAGACCCAGTACTTC; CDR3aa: CASSDQWAGETQYF
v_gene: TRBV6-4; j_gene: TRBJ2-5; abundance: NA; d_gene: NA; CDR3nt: TGTGCCAGCAGTGACACAAGGGTCGGGGAGACCCAGTACTTC; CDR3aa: CASSDTRVGETQYF
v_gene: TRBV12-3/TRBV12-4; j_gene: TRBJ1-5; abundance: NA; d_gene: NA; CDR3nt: TGTGCCAGCAGTTTATCAGGAGATCATCAGCCCCAGCATTTT; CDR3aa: CASSLSGDHQPQHF
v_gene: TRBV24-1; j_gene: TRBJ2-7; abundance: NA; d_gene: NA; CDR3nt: TGTGCCACCAGTGACGCTGGGGGCGCGCTGGGGTACGAGCAGTACTTC; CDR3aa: CATSDAGGALGYEQYF
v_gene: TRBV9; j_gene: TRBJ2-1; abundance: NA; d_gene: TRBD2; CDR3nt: TGTGCCAGCAGCGTAGCCGCGGGGGGGCGTTACAATGAGCAGTTCTTC; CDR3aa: CASSVAAGGRYNEQFF
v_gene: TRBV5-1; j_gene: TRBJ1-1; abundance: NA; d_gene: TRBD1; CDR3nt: TGCGCCAGCCACAGGGGGACAGGGAACACTGAAGCTTTCTTT; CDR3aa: CASHRGTGNTEAFF
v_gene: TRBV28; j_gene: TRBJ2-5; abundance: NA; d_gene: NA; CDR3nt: TGTGCCAGCAGACCGTCCGACCTGAAGACCCAGTACTTC; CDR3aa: CASRPSDLKTQYF
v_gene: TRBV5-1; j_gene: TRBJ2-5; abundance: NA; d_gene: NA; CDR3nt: TGCGCCAGCCGGGACGGCCCGCAAGAGACCCAGTACTTC; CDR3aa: CASRDGPQETQYF
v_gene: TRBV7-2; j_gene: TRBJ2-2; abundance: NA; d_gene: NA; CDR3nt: TGTGCCAGCAGCTTCGGACTAAGCACCGGGGAGCTGTTTTTT; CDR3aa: CASSFGLSTGELFF
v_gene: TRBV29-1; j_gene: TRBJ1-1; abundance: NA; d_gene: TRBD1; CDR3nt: TGCAGCGCAGGGGGCCGGAACACTGAAGCTTTCTTT; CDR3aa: CSAGGRNTEAFF
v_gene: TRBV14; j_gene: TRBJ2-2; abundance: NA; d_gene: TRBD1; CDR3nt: TGTGCCAGCAAGTCTTCAGACAGGGTAACGGCCGGGGAGCTGTTTTTT; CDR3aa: CASKSSDRVTAGELFF
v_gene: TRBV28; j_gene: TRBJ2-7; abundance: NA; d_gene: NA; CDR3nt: TGTGCCAGCAGTTTTGGCGAGCAGTACTTC; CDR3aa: CASSFGEQYF
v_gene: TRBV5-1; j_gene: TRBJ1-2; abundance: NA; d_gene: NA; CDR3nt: TGCGCCAGCAGCTTGGCCGGAACAGGAGTTGATGGCTACACCTTC; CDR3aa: CASSLAGTGVDGYTF
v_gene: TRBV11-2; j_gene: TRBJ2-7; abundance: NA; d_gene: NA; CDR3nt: TGTGCCAGCGGCCGGACAGCTTACTACGAGCAGTACTTC; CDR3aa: CASGRTAYYEQYF
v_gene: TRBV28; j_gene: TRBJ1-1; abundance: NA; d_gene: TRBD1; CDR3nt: TGTGCCAGCAGGGAGACAGGGTGGTTGACTGAAGCTTTCTTT; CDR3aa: CASRETGWLTEAFF
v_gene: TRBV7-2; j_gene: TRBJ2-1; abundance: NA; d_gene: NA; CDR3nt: TGTGCCAGCAGCTCAACCTTATCCTACAATGAGCAGTTCTTC; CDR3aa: CASSSTLSYNEQFF
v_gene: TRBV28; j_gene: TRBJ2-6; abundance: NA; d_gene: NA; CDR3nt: TGTGCCAGCAGTCTCCTTGTGGGGGCCAACGTCCTGACTTTC; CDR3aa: CASSLLVGANVLTF
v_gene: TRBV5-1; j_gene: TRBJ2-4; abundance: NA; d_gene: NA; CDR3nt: TGCGCCAGCAGCACCCCTTCCGAAAACATTCAGTACTTC; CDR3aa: CASSTPSENIQYF
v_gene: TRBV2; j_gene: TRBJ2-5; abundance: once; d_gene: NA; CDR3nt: TGTGCCAGCAGTGAAGCTCCCCTCGGGGGCCAAGCGCGGACCCAGTACTTC; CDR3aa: CASSEAPLGGQARTQYF
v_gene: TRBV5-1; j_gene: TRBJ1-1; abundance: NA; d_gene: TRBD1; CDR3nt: TGCGCCAGCAGGGGGGACAGACTGAACACTGAAGCTTTCTTT; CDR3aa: CASRGDRLNTEAFF
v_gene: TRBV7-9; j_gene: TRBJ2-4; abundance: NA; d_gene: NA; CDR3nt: TGTGCCAGCAGCCCGCCCCGGACCGATGTAGCCAAAAACATTCAGTACTTC; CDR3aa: CASSPPRTDVAKNIQYF
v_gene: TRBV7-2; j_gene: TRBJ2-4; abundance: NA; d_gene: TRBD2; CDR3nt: TGTGCCAGCAGCTTCAGGCGGGGGGGCCTGGGGGCCAAAAACATTCAGTACTTC; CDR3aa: CASSFRRGGLGAKNIQYF
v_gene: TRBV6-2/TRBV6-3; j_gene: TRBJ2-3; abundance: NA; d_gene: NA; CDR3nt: TGTGCCAGCAGTTACTCGAAGGACGGGGGCATTTTCACAGATACGCAGTATTTT; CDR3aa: CASSYSKDGGIFTDTQYF
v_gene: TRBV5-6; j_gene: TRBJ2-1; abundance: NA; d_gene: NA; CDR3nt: TGTGCCAGCAGCTTCTCGCGGTACAATGAGCAGTTCTTC; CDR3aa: CASSFSRYNEQFF
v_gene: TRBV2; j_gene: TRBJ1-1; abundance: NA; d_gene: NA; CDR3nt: TGTGCCAGCAGTAAGGAGAACACTGAAGCTTTCTTT; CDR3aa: CASSKENTEAFF
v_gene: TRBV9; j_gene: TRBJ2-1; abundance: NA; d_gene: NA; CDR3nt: TGTGCCAGCAGCGGAACGCGAGGCGCACCCTCCTACAATGAGCAGTTCTTC; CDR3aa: CASSGTRGAPSYNEQFF
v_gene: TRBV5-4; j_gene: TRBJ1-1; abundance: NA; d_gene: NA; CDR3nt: TGTGCCAGCAGCTTGGAAGGGGTTAGGAACACTGAAGCTTTCTTT; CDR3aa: CASSLEGVRNTEAFF
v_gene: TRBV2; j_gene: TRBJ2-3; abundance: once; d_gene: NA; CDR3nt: TGTGCCAGCAGTGCACAGGAAGGCGGGTTCACAGATACGCAGTATTTT; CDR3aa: CASSAQEGGFTDTQYF
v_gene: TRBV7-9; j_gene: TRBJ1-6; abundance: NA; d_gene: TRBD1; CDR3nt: TGTGCCAGCAGCACTGGACAGGTTAATTCACCCCTCCACTTT; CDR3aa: CASSTGQVNSPLHF